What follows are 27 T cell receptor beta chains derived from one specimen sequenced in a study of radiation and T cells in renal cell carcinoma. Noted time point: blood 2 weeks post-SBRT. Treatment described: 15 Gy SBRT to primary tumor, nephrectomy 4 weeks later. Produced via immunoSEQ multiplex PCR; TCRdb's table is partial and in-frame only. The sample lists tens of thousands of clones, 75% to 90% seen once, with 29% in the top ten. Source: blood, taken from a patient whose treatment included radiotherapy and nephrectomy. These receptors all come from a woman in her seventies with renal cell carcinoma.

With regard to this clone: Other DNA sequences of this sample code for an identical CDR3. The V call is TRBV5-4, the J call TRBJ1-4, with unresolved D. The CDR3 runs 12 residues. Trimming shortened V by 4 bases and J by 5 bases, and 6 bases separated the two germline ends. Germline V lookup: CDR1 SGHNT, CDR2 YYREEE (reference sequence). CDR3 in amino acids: CASSPGNEKLFF. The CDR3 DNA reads TGTGCCAGCAGCCCTGGGAATGAAAAACTGTTTTTT.

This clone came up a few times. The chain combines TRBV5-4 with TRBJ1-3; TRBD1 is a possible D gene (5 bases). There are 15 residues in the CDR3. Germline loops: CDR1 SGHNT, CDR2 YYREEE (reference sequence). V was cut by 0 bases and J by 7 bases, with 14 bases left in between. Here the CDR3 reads CASSLVGTGINTIYF. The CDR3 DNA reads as TGTGCCAGCAGCTTGGTTGGGACTGGTATTAACACCATATATTTT.

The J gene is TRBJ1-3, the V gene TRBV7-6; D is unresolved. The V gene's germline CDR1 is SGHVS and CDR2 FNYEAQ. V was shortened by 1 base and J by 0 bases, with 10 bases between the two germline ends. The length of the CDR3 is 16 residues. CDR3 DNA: TGTGCCAGCAGCTTAGAGGCCAGAACCTCTGGAAACACCATATATTTT. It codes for CASSLEARTSGNTIYF.

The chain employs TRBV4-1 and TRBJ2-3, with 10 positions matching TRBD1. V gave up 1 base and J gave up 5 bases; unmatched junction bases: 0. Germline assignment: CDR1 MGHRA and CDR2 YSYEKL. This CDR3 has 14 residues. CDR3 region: CASSQGTGGDTQYF. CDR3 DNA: TGCGCCAGCAGCCAAGGGACAGGGGGAGATACGCAGTATTTT.

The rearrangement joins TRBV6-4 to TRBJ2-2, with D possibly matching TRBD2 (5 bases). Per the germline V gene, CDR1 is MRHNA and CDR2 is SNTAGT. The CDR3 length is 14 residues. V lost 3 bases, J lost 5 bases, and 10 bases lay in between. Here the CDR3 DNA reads TGTGCCAGCAGTGAAATTTCGGGGACCGGGGAGCTGTTTTTT. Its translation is CASSEISGTGELFF.

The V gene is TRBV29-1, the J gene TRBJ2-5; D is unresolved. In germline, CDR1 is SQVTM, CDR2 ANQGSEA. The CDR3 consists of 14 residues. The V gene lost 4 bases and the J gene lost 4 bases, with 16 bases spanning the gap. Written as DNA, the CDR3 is TGCAGCGTTGTCTTGACGGGCCTGGGAGAGACCCAGTACTTC. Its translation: CSVVLTGLGETQYF.

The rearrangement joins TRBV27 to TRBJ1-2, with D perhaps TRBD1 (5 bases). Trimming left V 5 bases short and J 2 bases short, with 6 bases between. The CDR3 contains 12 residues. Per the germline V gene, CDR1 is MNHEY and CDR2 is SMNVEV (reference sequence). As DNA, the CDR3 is TGTGCCAGCAGTGCAGGGAACTATGGCTACACCTTC. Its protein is CASSAGNYGYTF.

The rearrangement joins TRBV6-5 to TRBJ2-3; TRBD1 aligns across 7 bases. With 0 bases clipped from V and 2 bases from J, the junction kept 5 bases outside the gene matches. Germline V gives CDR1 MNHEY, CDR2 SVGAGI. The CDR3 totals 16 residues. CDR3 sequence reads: CASSYSTGRFTDTQYF. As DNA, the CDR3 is TGTGCCAGCAGTTACTCGACAGGGAGATTCACAGATACGCAGTATTTT.

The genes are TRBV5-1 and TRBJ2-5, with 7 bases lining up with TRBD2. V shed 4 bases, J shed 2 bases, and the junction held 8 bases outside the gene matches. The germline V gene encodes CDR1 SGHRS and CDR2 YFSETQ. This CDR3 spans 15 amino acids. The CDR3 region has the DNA TGCGCCAGCAGCCCCCTCCTAGCGGATCAAGAGACCCAGTACTTC. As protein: CASSPLLADQETQYF.

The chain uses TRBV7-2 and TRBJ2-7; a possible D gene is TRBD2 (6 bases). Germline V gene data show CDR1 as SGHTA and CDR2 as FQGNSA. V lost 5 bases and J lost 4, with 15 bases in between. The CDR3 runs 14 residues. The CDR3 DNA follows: TGTGCCAGCAGCCCCCAGTGGGGGGAATACGAGCAGTACTTC. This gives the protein CASSPQWGEYEQYF.

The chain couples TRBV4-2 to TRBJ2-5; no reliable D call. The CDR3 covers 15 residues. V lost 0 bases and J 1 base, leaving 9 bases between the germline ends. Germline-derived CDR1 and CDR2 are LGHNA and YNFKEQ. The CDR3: CASSQDPGRQETQYF. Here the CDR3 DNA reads TGTGCCAGCAGCCAAGACCCAGGACGCCAAGAGACCCAGTACTTC.

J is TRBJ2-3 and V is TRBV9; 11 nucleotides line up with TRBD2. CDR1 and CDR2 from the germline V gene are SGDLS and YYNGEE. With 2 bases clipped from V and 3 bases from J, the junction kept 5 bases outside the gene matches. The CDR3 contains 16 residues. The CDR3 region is CASSVSGGARTDTQYF. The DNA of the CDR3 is TGTGCCAGCAGCGTTAGCGGGGGGGCCCGGACAGATACGCAGTATTTT.

The CDR3 loop reads CASSWEERGYNEQFF. The DNA for the CDR3 is TGTGCCAGCAGCTGGGAAGAGCGGGGTTACAATGAGCAGTTCTTC. V is TRBV11-2 and J is TRBJ2-1; 7 positions match TRBD2. V lost 4 bases to trimming and J lost 4 bases; unmatched junction nucleotides: 7. Per germline, CDR1 SGHAT and CDR2 FQNNGV. The CDR3 extends over 15 amino acids.

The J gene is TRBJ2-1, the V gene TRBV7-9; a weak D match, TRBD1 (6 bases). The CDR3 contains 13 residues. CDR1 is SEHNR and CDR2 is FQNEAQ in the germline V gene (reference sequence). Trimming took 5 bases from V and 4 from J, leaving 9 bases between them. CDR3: CASSPRGYNEQFF. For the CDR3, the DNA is TGTGCCAGCAGCCCAAGGGGGTACAATGAGCAGTTCTTC.

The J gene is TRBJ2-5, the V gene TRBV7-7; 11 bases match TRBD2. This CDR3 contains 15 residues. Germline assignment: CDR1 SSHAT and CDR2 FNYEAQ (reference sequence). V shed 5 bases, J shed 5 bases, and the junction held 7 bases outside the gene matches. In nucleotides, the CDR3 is TGTGCCAGCAGCCTTAGCGGGGGGGCCTCGGAGACCCAGTACTTC. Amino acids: CASSLSGGASETQYF.

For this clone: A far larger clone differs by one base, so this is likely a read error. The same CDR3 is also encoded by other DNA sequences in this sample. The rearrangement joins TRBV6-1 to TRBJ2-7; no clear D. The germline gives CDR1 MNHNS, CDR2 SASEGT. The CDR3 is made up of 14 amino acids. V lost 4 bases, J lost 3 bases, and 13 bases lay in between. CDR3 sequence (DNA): TGTGCCAGCAGTGTCGGGTGGCCGAGCTACGAGCAGTACTTC. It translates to CASSVGWPSYEQYF.

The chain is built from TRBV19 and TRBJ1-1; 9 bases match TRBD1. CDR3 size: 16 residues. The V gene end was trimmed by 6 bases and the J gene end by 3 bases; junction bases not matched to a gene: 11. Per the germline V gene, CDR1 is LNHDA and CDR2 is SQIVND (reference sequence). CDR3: CASSSGQGGLDTEAFF. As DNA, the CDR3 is TGTGCCAGTAGCTCGGGACAGGGTGGGTTGGACACTGAAGCTTTCTTT.

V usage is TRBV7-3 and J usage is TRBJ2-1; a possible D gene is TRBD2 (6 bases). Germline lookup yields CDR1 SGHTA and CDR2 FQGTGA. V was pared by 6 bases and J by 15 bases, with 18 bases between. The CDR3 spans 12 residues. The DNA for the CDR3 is TGTGCCAGCAGTTTTCCCGGGACTCCAACGTTCTTC. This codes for CASSFPGTPTFF.

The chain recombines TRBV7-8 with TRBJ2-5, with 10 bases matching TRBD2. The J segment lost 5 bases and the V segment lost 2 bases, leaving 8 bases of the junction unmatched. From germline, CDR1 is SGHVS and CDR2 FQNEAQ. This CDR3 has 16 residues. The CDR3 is CASSLLSGRNDETQYF. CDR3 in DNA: TGTGCCAGCAGCTTACTTAGCGGGAGGAATGATGAGACCCAGTACTTC.

The CDR3 loop reads CASSYRDSSYEQYF. CDR3 bases: TGCGCCAGCAGCTACCGGGACAGCTCCTACGAGCAGTACTTC. V gene TRBV5-1 combines with J gene TRBJ2-7, with TRBD1 matching 7 bases. Germline CDR1 SGHRS, CDR2 YFSETQ. With V trimmed by 3 bases and J by 0 bases, 3 bases remained unmatched. This CDR3 region has 14 residues.

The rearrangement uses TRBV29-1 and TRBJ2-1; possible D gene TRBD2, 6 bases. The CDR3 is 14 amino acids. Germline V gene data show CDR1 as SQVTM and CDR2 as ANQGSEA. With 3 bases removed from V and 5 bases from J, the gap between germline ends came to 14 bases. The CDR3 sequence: CSVDRAGSNNEQFF. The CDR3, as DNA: TGCAGCGTTGACAGAGCGGGCTCTAACAATGAGCAGTTCTTC.

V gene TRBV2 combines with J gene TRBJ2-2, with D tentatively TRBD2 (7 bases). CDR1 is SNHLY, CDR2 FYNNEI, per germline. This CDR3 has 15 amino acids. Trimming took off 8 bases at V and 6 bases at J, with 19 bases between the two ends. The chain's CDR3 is CASLLEAGQSGELFF. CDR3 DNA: TGTGCCAGCTTATTAGAAGCGGGACAATCCGGGGAGCTGTTTTTT.

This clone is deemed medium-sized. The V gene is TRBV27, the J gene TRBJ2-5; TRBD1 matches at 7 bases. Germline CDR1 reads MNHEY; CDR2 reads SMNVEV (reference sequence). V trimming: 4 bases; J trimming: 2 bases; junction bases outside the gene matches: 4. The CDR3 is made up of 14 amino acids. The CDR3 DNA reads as TGTGCCAGCAGTTCCCGGGACAGTCAAGAGACCCAGTACTTC. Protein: CASSSRDSQETQYF.

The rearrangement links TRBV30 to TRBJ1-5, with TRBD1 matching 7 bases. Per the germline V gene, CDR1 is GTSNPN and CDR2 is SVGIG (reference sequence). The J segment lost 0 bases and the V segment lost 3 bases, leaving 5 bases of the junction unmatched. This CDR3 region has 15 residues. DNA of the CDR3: TGTGCCTGGAGCGCGGGACAGTATAGCAATCAGCCCCAGCATTTT. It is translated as CAWSAGQYSNQPQHF.

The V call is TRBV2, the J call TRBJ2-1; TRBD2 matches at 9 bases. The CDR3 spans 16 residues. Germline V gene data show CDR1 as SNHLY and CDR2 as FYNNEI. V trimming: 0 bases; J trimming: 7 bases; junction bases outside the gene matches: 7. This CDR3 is CASSEAGGGRVNEQFF. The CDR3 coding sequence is TGTGCCAGCAGTGAAGCTGGGGGCGGGAGGGTAAATGAGCAGTTCTTC.

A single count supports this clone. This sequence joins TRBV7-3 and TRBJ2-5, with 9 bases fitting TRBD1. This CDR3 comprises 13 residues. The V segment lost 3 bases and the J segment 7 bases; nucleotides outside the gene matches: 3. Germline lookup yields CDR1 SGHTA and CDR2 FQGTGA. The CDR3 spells CASSLGQGGTQYF. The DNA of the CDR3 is TGTGCCAGCAGCTTGGGACAGGGAGGGACCCAGTACTTC.

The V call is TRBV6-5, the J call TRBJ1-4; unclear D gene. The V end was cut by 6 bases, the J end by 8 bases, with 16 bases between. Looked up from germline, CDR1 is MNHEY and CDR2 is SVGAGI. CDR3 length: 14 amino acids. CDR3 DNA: TGTGCCAGCAGCCCCACTGACCGGCCGGAAAAACTGTTTTTT. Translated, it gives CASSPTDRPEKLFF.